The 9 T cell receptor beta chains in this list originate from one sample, sequenced in a study of T cells in women clearing cervical HPV infection. Profiling relied on immunoSEQ multiplex PCR, and the TCRdb table lists in-frame clones only, not all of them. The sample is made up of about 31,000 clones, and the top ten hold 3.1% of it. Sequencing was performed on blood buffy coat. These receptors were taken from a woman aged 18 to 75 with a cervical HPV16 infection that either progressed to CIN3+ or cleared (not recorded which).

Concerning this clone: From the germline J gene comes the end of the CDR3, since the read stops 3 residues before it. This chain links TRBV20-1 with TRBJ1-2; 8 nucleotides match TRBD1. The J segment lost 2 bases and the V segment lost 2 bases, leaving 4 bases of the junction unmatched. The CDR3 spans 14 residues. Germline CDR1 DFQATT, CDR2 SNEGSKA (reference sequence). The CDR3 loop is CSARLTGANYGYTF. The sequenced CDR3 bases are TGCAGTGCTAGACTGACAGGGGCCAACTATGGC.

About this clone itself: The CDR3 end falls 3 residues outside the read, so it is completed with the germline J gene. This chain uses TRBV7-9 with TRBJ2-2; tentative D call: TRBD1 (6 bases). Germline CDR1 SEHNR, CDR2 FQNEAQ (reference sequence). The CDR3 is 14 amino acids. CDR3 DNA, as far as it was read: TGTGCCAGCAGCTCACAGGGTATTAATGAAAAG. It yields the protein CASSSQGINEK. The full CDR3 protein is CASSSQGINEKLFF. The full variable domain, its missing parts supplied by reference TRBV7-9 and TRBJ2-2, is DTGVSQNPRHKITKRGQNVTFRCDPISEHNRLYWYRQTLGQGPEFLTYFQNEAQLEKSRLLSDRFSAERPKGSFSTLEIQRTEQGDSAMYLCASSSQGINEKLFFGEGSRLTVL.

About this clone: Read sequence stops 3 residues before the CDR3 end, and the germline J gene provides the missing end. The V gene is TRBV7-9, the J gene TRBJ1-2, with unresolved D. V gave up 8 bases and J gave up 6 bases, with 16 bases separating them. The germline V gene encodes CDR1 SEHNR and CDR2 FQNEAQ (reference sequence). The CDR3 is 13 amino acids. This chain's CDR3 is CASLQSVEDGYTF. The CDR3 DNA, read in part, is TGTGCCAGCCTTCAGTCAGTTGAAGATGGC.

This clone is identified as medium-sized (0.01 to 0.1%) from frequency. Read data end 3 residues before the CDR3 end; the end is taken from the germline J gene. This chain uses TRBV14 with TRBJ2-5, with 7 bases that match TRBD1. Germline CDR1 reads SGHDN; CDR2 reads FVKESK. The V gene end was trimmed by 3 bases and the J gene end by 5 bases; junction bases not matched to a gene: 6. CDR3 length equals 14 residues. The covered CDR3 bases are TGTGCCAGCAGCCATACAGGGGCTGGGGAGACC. This translates into CASSHTGAGET. From start to end, the CDR3 is CASSHTGAGETQYF.

Notes on this clone: The DNA ends 3 residues before the CDR3 does, and the rest of the CDR3 is filled in from the germline J gene. The chain employs TRBV13 and TRBJ1-4, with TRBD1 as a possible D gene (5 bases). The CDR3 length is 12 residues. CDR1 is PRHDT, CDR2 FYEKMQ, per germline (reference sequence). This CDR3 reads CASSRQYSPLFF. The DNA read from the CDR3 is TGTGCCAGCAGCCGACAGTATTCACCA.

The CDR3 region is CASSLVGEYGNTIYF. CDR3 DNA (partial): TGTGCCAGCAGCTTGGTAGGGGAGTACGGAAACACC. The V gene is TRBV5-5, the J gene TRBJ1-3, with D perhaps matching TRBD1 (5 bases). The CDR3 goes on 3 residues after the read ends, and that part is filled in from the germline J gene. The germline V and J ends were trimmed by 0 bases and 4 bases, with 11 bases remaining between them. Germline lookup yields CDR1 SGHKS and CDR2 YYEKEE (reference sequence). The CDR3 totals 15 residues. Full variable domain (rest looked up from reference TRBV5-5 and TRBJ1-3): DAGVTQSPTHLIKTRGQQVTLRCSPISGHKSVSWYQQVLGQGPQFIFQYYEKEERGRGNFPDRFSARQFPNYSSELNVNALLLGDSALYLCASSLVGEYGNTIYFGEGSWLTVV.

Notes on this clone: The read terminates 3 residues before the CDR3 end, so the remaining end is supplied by the germline J gene. The rearrangement links TRBV7-2 to TRBJ1-1; unclear D gene. CDR1 and CDR2 from the germline V gene are SGHTA and FQGNSA. Deletions cut 5 bases from V and 1 base from J, with 8 bases between. CDR3 length: 13 amino acids. Here the CDR3 reads CASSATRNTEAFF. Partial CDR3 DNA: TGTGCCAGCAGCGCCACCAGGAACACTGAA.

To note about this clone: The CDR3 extends 3 residues past the end of the read, so its final part is completed from the germline J gene. J is TRBJ2-3 and V is TRBV19; D might be TRBD1 (5 bases). Looked up from germline, CDR1 is LNHDA and CDR2 is SQIVND (reference sequence). The CDR3 sequence is 12 residues long. The V end was cut by 8 bases, the J end by 4 bases, with 10 bases between. The CDR3 bases that were read are TGTGCCAGTGCAGGGTTTTCAGATACG. Protein product: CASAGFSDT. The CDR3 reads in full as CASAGFSDTQYF.

A note on this clone: The CDR3 goes on 3 residues after the read ends, and that part is filled in from the germline J gene. This chain joins TRBV20-1 and TRBJ2-4, with a tentative D call TRBD2 (5 bases). Per the germline V gene, CDR1 is DFQATT and CDR2 is SNEGSKA (reference sequence). The CDR3 consists of 16 residues. Trimming removed 0 bases from V and 3 bases from J, with 15 bases in between. CDR3 DNA, as far as it was read: TGCAGTGCTAGAGAAATGGCCCCCGGGGTCAAAAACATT. Residues: CSAREMAPGVKNI. The whole CDR3 protein is CSAREMAPGVKNIQYF.